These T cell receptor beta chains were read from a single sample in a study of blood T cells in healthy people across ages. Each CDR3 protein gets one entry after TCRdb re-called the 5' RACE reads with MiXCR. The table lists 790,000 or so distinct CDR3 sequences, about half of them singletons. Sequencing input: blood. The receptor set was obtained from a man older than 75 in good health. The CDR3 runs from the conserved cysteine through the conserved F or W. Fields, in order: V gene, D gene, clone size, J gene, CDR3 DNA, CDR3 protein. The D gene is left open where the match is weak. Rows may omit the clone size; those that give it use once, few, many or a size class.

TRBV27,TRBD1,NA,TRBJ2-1,TGTGCCAGCAGTTCTTGGGACAGGGGCTTCTACGAGCAGTTCTTC,CASSSWDRGFYEQFF
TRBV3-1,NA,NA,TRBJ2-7,TGTGCCAGCAGCCACGGAGTCTACGAGCAGTACTTC,CASSHGVYEQYF
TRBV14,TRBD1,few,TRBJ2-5,TGTGCCAGCAGCCAGATGGGACAGCCACAAGAGACCCAGTACTTC,CASSQMGQPQETQYF
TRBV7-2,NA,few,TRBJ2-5,TGTGCCAGCAGCTTAATCGACCCTAGGGAGACCCAGTACTTC,CASSLIDPRETQYF
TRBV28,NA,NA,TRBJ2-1,TGTGCCAGCAGATACAGGGAACTGGGGTACAATGAGCAGTTCTTC,CASRYRELGYNEQFF
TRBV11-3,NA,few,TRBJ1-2,TGTGCCAGCAGCTCCACGACTGGCGCGAACACCTTC,CASSSTTGANTF
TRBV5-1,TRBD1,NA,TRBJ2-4,TGCGCCAGCAGCCAACCGGGACAGGACAAAAACATTCAGTACTTC,CASSQPGQDKNIQYF
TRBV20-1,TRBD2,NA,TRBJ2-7,TGCAGTGCTAGAGATCAGCGGGAGGGCCTCCACGAGCAGTACTTC,CSARDQREGLHEQYF
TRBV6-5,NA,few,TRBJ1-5,TGTGCCAGCAGTTTAGGACTAGCGGGACCGTCCCCCAATCAGCCCCAGCATTTT,CASSLGLAGPSPNQPQHF
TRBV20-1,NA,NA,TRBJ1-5,TGCAGTGCTAGAAAGAGCAGGAGGAACAATCAGCCCCAGCATTTT,CSARKSRRNNQPQHF
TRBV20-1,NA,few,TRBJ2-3,TGCAGTGCTAGACGTGGCGGAGGGCGGTATTTT,CSARRGGGRYF
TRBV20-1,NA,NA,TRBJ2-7,TGCAGTGCTAGAGATCGACTCAGCCCCTACGAGCAGTACTTC,CSARDRLSPYEQYF
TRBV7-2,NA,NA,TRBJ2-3,TGTGCCAGCAGCTCCAGCCCCAGCGCAGATACGCGGTATTTT,CASSSSPSADTRYF
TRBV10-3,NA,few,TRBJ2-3,TGTGCCATCAGTGAGGGACGAGCGGGCCGTAGCACAGATACGCAGTATTTT,CAISEGRAGRSTDTQYF
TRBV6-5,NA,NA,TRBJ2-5,TGTGCCACCCGACCGACAATATTCCCAGAGACCCAGTACTTC,CATRPTIFPETQYF
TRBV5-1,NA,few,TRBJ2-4,TGCGCCAGCAGCCTTAACCAGCTAGCCAAAAACATTCAGTACTTC,CASSLNQLAKNIQYF
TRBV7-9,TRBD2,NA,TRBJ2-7,TGTGCCAGCAGCTTAGCGCGGGGTAGCGGGAGACCCTACGGGCAGTACTTC,CASSLARGSGRPYGQYF
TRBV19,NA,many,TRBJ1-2,TGTGCCAGTACCACCGACGGAGGCTACACCTTC,CASTTDGGYTF
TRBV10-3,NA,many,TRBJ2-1,TGTGCCATCAGCCCGACTACCCGACAAAGCTCCTACAATGAGCAGTTCTTC,CAISPTTRQSSYNEQFF
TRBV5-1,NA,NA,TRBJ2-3,TGCGCCAGCAGCTTAAATAGCGGCACAGATACGCAGTATTTT,CASSLNSGTDTQYF
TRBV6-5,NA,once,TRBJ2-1,TGTGCCAGCGGTCCTTTGGGGGGCCATGAGCAGTTCTTC,CASGPLGGHEQFF
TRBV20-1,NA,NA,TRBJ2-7,TGCAGTGGGGGGCAGAACTCCTACGAGCAGTACTTC,CSGGQNSYEQYF
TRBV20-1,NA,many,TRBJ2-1,TGCAGTGCTAGAGATCAACTAGGACTCGACAATGAGCAGTTCTTC,CSARDQLGLDNEQFF
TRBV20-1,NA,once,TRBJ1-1,TGCAGTGCTAGGAAACCTTCCGCCACCCGACAGAACACTGAAGCTTTCTTT,CSARKPSATRQNTEAFF
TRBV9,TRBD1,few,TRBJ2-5,TGTGCCAGCAGCGTAGGGACAGGGGAATCAGAGACCCAGTACTTC,CASSVGTGESETQYF
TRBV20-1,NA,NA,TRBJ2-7,TGCAGTGCTAGAGAGTTCTCGGGCCTTTACGAGCAGTACTTC,CSAREFSGLYEQYF
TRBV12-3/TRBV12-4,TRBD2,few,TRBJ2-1,TGTGCCAGCAGTTTAATGGGAGGGCCTAAGGATGAGCAGTTCTTC,CASSLMGGPKDEQFF
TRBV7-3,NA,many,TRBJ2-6,TGTGCCAGCAGCATAGATGGAGGGGCCAACGTCCTGACTTTC,CASSIDGGANVLTF
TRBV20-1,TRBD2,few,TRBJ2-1,TGCAGTGCTAGAGAGGGGACTAGCGGGCGCAATGAGCAGTTCTTC,CSAREGTSGRNEQFF
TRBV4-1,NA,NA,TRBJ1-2,TGCGCCGGCAGCCAACGGTTTCGGGAAGCTAACTATGGCTACACCTTC,CAGSQRFREANYGYTF